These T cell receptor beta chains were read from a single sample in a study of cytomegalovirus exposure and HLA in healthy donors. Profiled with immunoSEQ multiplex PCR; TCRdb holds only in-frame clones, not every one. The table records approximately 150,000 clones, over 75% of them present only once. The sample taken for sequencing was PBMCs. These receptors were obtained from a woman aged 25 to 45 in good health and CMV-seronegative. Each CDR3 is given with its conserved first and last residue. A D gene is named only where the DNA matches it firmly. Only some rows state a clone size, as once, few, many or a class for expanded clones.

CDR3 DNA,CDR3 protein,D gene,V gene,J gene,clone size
TGTGCCAGCAGGCCGACAGAAAGCTCCTATAATTCACCCCTCCACTTT,CASRPTESSYNSPLHF,NA,TRBV27,TRBJ1-6,NA
TGTGCCAGCGCTATGGACAGGTATACCGGGGAGCTGTTTTTT,CASAMDRYTGELFF,TRBD1,TRBV6-1,TRBJ2-2,NA
TGTGCCAGCAGTTCGGGACAGCCTGAAGCTTTCTTT,CASSSGQPEAFF,TRBD1,TRBV6-6,TRBJ1-1,NA
TGTGCCAGTAGCCAGGGGAGCCAAGAGACCCAGTACTTC,CASSQGSQETQYF,NA,TRBV19,TRBJ2-5,NA
TGTGCCAGCATCCTTGGTCTCGCGGAGGTCTCCGAGCAGTACTTC,CASILGLAEVSEQYF,NA,TRBV5-8,TRBJ2-7,NA
TGTGCCAGCAGCTTAGGGACTGCGGGGGGTGCAGATACGCAGTATTTT,CASSLGTAGGADTQYF,TRBD2,TRBV7-3,TRBJ2-3,NA
TGTGCCAGCAGCTTAGTCAGGGATAATGAAAAACTGTTTTTT,CASSLVRDNEKLFF,NA,TRBV7-6,TRBJ1-4,NA
TGTGCCAGCAGTCTAAGATCCGGGGAGCTGTTTTTT,CASSLRSGELFF,NA,TRBV27,TRBJ2-2,once
TGCGCCAGCAGCTTGGAGCTAATGGGGGGGACCCAGTACTTC,CASSLELMGGTQYF,NA,TRBV5-1,TRBJ2-5,once
TGTGCCAGCGCCCCAGGGGGCGTCTTCGAGACCCAGTACTTC,CASAPGGVFETQYF,TRBD1,TRBV27,TRBJ2-5,once
TGTGCCAGCAGCTCAAAGACAGGAATAGGAGAGACCCAGTACTTC,CASSSKTGIGETQYF,NA,TRBV7-8,TRBJ2-5,NA
TGTGCCAGCAGGGACAGGGGGCTCGGCTACACCTTC,CASRDRGLGYTF,TRBD1,TRBV6-1,TRBJ1-2,NA
TGTGCCAGCAGTTCTAGGACTCGCTCTGACGCTGAAGCTTTCTTT,CASSSRTRSDAEAFF,NA,TRBV7-9,TRBJ1-1,NA
TGCGCCAGCAGCCAAGATACAGGGATCAACTATGGCTACACCTTC,CASSQDTGINYGYTF,NA,TRBV4-3,TRBJ1-2,NA
TGTGCCAGCAGTGAGAGGTGGGACAGGGGGCTTTTTGGCTACACCTTC,CASSERWDRGLFGYTF,TRBD1,TRBV2,TRBJ1-2,NA
TGTGCCAGCAGGGGGACAGGGGGGGCCTACGAGCAGTACTTC,CASRGTGGAYEQYF,TRBD1,TRBV27,TRBJ2-7,once
TGTGCCAGCAGTTTATTTGGGACTCCTAATGAGCAGTTCTTC,CASSLFGTPNEQFF,NA,TRBV27,TRBJ2-1,NA
TGTGCCAGCAGCTTAGTTAGCGGGGTTACAGATACGCAGTATTTT,CASSLVSGVTDTQYF,TRBD2,TRBV7-9,TRBJ2-3,NA
TGTGCCAGCAGTGACCCGATTCTGAGGTACGAGCAGTACTTC,CASSDPILRYEQYF,NA,TRBV2,TRBJ2-7,NA
TGCAGCGGGGTCGAAACTCAGGACAGGTTTTACCCTGAAGCTTTCTTT,CSGVETQDRFYPEAFF,TRBD1,TRBV29-1,TRBJ1-1,NA
TGCGCCAGCAGCCAAGGACAGGGTGACCTATTTCTAGCCAAAAACATTCAGTACTTC,CASSQGQGDLFLAKNIQYF,TRBD1,TRBV4-3,TRBJ2-4,NA
TGTGCCAGCAGTGAACCCAACCTCCTGGCAGGGGAGCGTGGCTACACCTTC,CASSEPNLLAGERGYTF,NA,TRBV25-1,TRBJ1-2,NA
TGTGCCAGCAGCTTAGTCGGGTACGAGCAGTACTTC,CASSLVGYEQYF,NA,TRBV7-8,TRBJ2-7,NA
TGTGCCAGCAGCCCCCTGGGGGGGGAGTACACCGGGGAGCTGTTTTTT,CASSPLGGEYTGELFF,TRBD2,TRBV5-4,TRBJ2-2,NA
TGTGCCAGCAGTTTATCCAGCGTTTACAATGAGCAGTTCTTC,CASSLSSVYNEQFF,NA,TRBV27,TRBJ2-1,NA
TGTGCCAGCAGTGAAGGGACAGGGGATCGGGTGGATACGCAGTATTTT,CASSEGTGDRVDTQYF,TRBD1,TRBV6-1,TRBJ2-3,NA
TGTGCCAGTAGTATCGCGAGCGGGGGCTCCTACGAGCAGTACTTC,CASSIASGGSYEQYF,TRBD2,TRBV19,TRBJ2-7,NA
TGTGCCAGCAGCCCCTCTCCAGGGGAAGATGAAAAACTGTTTTTT,CASSPSPGEDEKLFF,NA,TRBV9,TRBJ1-4,NA
TGTGCTAGTGGTTTAGTGACAGGGGGTATCGGGGAGCTGTTTTTT,CASGLVTGGIGELFF,TRBD1,TRBV12-5,TRBJ2-2,NA
TGTGCCAGCTCTCCGGCGGGACTAAATGAGCAGTTCTTC,CASSPAGLNEQFF,TRBD2,TRBV18,TRBJ2-1,NA
TGTGCCAGCAGCTTGTGGTTGACTAGCGGGGTCTACAATGAGCAGTTCTTC,CASSLWLTSGVYNEQFF,TRBD2,TRBV5-8,TRBJ2-1,NA
TGTGCCATCAGTGAGTCCCGCGGGGGGGCCTCTGAGCAGTTCTTC,CAISESRGGASEQFF,TRBD2,TRBV10-3,TRBJ2-1,few
TGCGCCAGCAGCCAAGAGCTGGGACTAGCGGGAGGGAAAGAGACCCAGTACTTC,CASSQELGLAGGKETQYF,TRBD2,TRBV4-1,TRBJ2-5,NA
TGTGCCAGCTCACCCGGCCCGGAGGAGGGCTACACCTTC,CASSPGPEEGYTF,NA,TRBV18,TRBJ1-2,NA
TGTGCCTGGAGTGGCCGAGGTGGGTCAAGATGGACCCAGTACTTC,CAWSGRGGSRWTQYF,NA,TRBV30,TRBJ2-5,NA
TGTGCCAGCAGTCACCGACTAGCGGGAGTGGAGACCCAGTACTTC,CASSHRLAGVETQYF,TRBD2,TRBV27,TRBJ2-5,NA
TGTGCCAGCTCACTAGCGACAGGGGGCTCCTACGAGCAGTACTTC,CASSLATGGSYEQYF,TRBD1,TRBV18,TRBJ2-7,NA
TGTGCCAGCAGCCGACGGGACAGATCTAGCACAGATACGCAGTATTTT,CASSRRDRSSTDTQYF,TRBD1,TRBV13,TRBJ2-3,once
TGTGCCAGCAACATTGACAGGGGTTCAGGTCAGCCCCAGCATTTT,CASNIDRGSGQPQHF,TRBD1,TRBV2,TRBJ1-5,NA
TGTGCCAGTAGCCTCAGCCCCAGGCCGCCGAACGGGCAGTACTTC,CASSLSPRPPNGQYF,NA,TRBV19,TRBJ2-7,NA
TGCGCCAGCAGCCCAGGAGCGGGAGGCAATGAGCAGTTCTTC,CASSPGAGGNEQFF,TRBD2,TRBV4-1,TRBJ2-1,NA
TGTGCCAGCAGCACACTAGCGGGAGGGTACAATGAGCAGTTCTTC,CASSTLAGGYNEQFF,TRBD2,TRBV28,TRBJ2-1,NA
TGTGCCAGCAGCCCAGGACAGTTAGATAATGAAAAACTGTTTTTT,CASSPGQLDNEKLFF,NA,TRBV7-9,TRBJ1-4,NA
TGTGCTAGTGGCCCCGGGGGACGGTATCCGTCCGAGACCCAGTACTTC,CASGPGGRYPSETQYF,NA,TRBV12-5,TRBJ2-5,NA
TGTGCCAGCAGCGTTTACTCAGGTTTTCAAGAGACCCAGTACTTC,CASSVYSGFQETQYF,NA,TRBV9,TRBJ2-5,NA